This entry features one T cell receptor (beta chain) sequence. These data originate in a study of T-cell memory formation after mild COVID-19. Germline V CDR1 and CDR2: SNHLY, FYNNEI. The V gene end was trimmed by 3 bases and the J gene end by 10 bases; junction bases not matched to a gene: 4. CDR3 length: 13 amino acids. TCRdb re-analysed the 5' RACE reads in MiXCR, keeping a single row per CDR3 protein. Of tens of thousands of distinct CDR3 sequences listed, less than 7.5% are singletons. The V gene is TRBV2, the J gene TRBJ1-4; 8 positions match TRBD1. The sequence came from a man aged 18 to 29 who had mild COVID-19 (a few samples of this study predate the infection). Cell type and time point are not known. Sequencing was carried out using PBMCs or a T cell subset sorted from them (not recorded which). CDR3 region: CASSEGTGGKLFF. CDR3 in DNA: TGTGCCAGCAGTGAGGGGACAGGTGGAAAACTGTTTTTT.